These 30 T cell receptor beta chains originate from one sample sequenced in a study of T cell changes during pregnancy in multiple sclerosis. The data were produced by immunoSEQ multiplex PCR, yet TCRdb's version contains in-frame clones alone and is incomplete. The sample has 70,000 to 100,000 clones, 90% to 95% seen once; the top ten hold 0.9% to 1.2%. Here the sequenced sample was peripheral blood, taken in the first trimester of pregnancy. The receptors stem from a female donor with multiple sclerosis, enrolled in a pregnancy study.

This clone was seen once. For the CDR3, the DNA is TGTGCCAGCAGTCCGAACAGGGGGCGCACAGATACGCAGTATTTT. The encoded protein is CASSPNRGRTDTQYF. The genes are TRBV28 and TRBJ2-3, with TRBD1 matching over 9 bases. The CDR3 runs 15 residues. The germline gives CDR1 MDHEN, CDR2 SYDVKM. J gave up 1 base and V 5 bases, and 4 bases lay outside the gene matches.

The CDR3 loop reads CASSLGQGSYNEQFF. CDR3 DNA: TGTGCCAGCAGCTTAGGACAGGGATCCTACAATGAGCAGTTCTTC. The V call is TRBV11-2, the J call TRBJ2-1; 7 positions agree with TRBD1. The CDR3 is 15 amino acids. The J segment lost 1 base and the V segment lost 1 base, leaving 1 base of the junction unmatched. Germline CDR1 and CDR2: SGHAT and FQNNGV.

Written as DNA, the CDR3 is TGTGCCAGCAGCGTGGGGGGGCTTGAGCAGTTCTTC. It specifies CASSVGGLEQFF. The chain is built from TRBV9 and TRBJ2-1; D perhaps matches TRBD2 (7 bases). Per the germline V gene, CDR1 is SGDLS and CDR2 is YYNGEE. This CDR3 spans 12 amino acids. With 2 bases removed from V and 9 bases from J, the gap between germline ends came to 9 bases.

V is TRBV6-5 and J is TRBJ2-7, with 9 bases matching TRBD2. V shed 4 bases, J shed 0 bases, and the junction held 4 bases outside the gene matches. Germline V lookup: CDR1 MNHEY, CDR2 SVGAGI. The CDR3 totals 15 residues. The CDR3 protein is CASSSLSGGSYEQYF. The CDR3 nucleotides are TGTGCCAGCAGTTCCCTTAGCGGGGGCTCCTACGAGCAGTACTTC.

The V and J genes are TRBV6-6 and TRBJ1-3; D call uncertain. Per germline, CDR1 MNHNY and CDR2 SVGAGI (reference sequence). Trimming shortened V by 0 bases and J by 4 bases, and 7 bases separated the two germline ends. The CDR3 extends over 14 amino acids. CDR3: CASSYSANGNTIYF. In DNA, the CDR3 is TGTGCCAGCAGTTACTCGGCAAACGGAAACACCATATATTTT.

V gene TRBV6-5 combines with J gene TRBJ1-6; 7 nucleotides match TRBD1. The germline V gene has CDR1 MNHEY and CDR2 SVGAGI. After removal of 4 bases from V and 9 bases from J, the junction contained 9 bases not matched to a gene. The CDR3 covers 15 residues. Here the CDR3 reads CASSSTGSFSSPLHF. CDR3 DNA sequence: TGTGCCAGCAGTTCGACAGGGTCGTTTAGTTCACCCCTCCACTTT.

The J gene is TRBJ1-2, the V gene TRBV2; D not certain. The germline V gene encodes CDR1 SNHLY and CDR2 FYNNEI. This CDR3 spans 12 amino acids. The V gene lost 6 bases and the J gene lost 4 bases, with 9 bases spanning the gap. This CDR3 is CASRASVYGYTF. CDR3 DNA: TGTGCCAGCAGGGCCTCAGTCTATGGCTACACCTTC. Full variable domain (outside the CDR3, taken from reference TRBV2 and TRBJ1-2): EPEVTQTPSHQVTQMGQEVILRCVPISNHLYFYWYRQILGQKVEFLVSFYNNEISEKSEIFDDQFSVERPDGSNFTLKIRSTKLEDSAMYFCASRASVYGYTFGSGTRLTVV.

The chain couples TRBV27 to TRBJ2-7, with D possibly matching TRBD1 (5 bases). Trimming left V 5 bases short and J 4 bases short, with 18 bases between. This CDR3 is built from 15 residues. Germline V gene sequence: CDR1 MNHEY, CDR2 SMNVEV (reference sequence). The CDR3 region is CASSLTGDDPYEQYF. The CDR3 DNA sequence: TGTGCCAGCAGTCTTACAGGTGACGACCCATACGAGCAGTACTTC.

The sample holds one count of this clone. CDR3 region: CAWSVRGGHSYEQYF. The CDR3 DNA is TGTGCCTGGAGTGTACGCGGTGGACACAGCTACGAGCAGTACTTC. V is TRBV30 and J is TRBJ2-7, with TRBD1 as a possible D gene (5 bases). CDR3 length equals 15 residues. Germline lookup yields CDR1 GTSNPN and CDR2 SVGIG (reference sequence). Trimming left V 0 bases short and J 3 bases short, with 15 bases between.

The rearrangement links TRBV2 to TRBJ2-6, with D tentatively TRBD1 (5 bases). CDR1 SNHLY and CDR2 FYNNEI come from the germline V gene. The CDR3 has 15 amino acids. Trimming stripped 6 bases from V and 4 bases from J, with 13 bases between. CDR3 sequence (DNA): TGTGCCAGCAGGGTTCTGGGGCCCGGGGCCAACGTCCTGACTTTC. Protein product: CASRVLGPGANVLTF. Supplemented by reference TRBV2 and TRBJ2-6, the full variable domain reads EPEVTQTPSHQVTQMGQEVILRCVPISNHLYFYWYRQILGQKVEFLVSFYNNEISEKSEIFDDQFSVERPDGSNFTLKIRSTKLEDSAMYFCASRVLGPGANVLTFGAGSRLTVL.

V usage is TRBV4-1 and J usage is TRBJ2-1; D call uncertain. Germline CDR1 is MGHRA and CDR2 is YSYEKL. V lost 2 bases and J lost 6, with 14 bases in between. CDR3 length: 15 residues. The CDR3 here is CASSQPVKRGNEQFF. The DNA of the CDR3 is TGCGCCAGCAGCCAACCGGTGAAGCGAGGCAATGAGCAGTTCTTC.

A remark on this clone: The same CDR3 is also encoded by other DNA sequences in this sample. V gene TRBV11-2 combines with J gene TRBJ1-1; D is unclear. Trimming removed 2 bases from V and 4 bases from J, with 5 bases in between. The CDR3 consists of 12 residues. CDR1 and CDR2 from the germline V gene are SGHAT and FQNNGV. CDR3 coding DNA: TGTGCCAGCAGCTTATCGGGCACTGAAGCTTTCTTT. Protein sequence: CASSLSGTEAFF.

The chain carries TRBV4-1 and TRBJ2-5; D possibly corresponds to TRBD1 (5 bases). The CDR3 consists of 14 residues. Trimming left V 1 base short and J 4 bases short, with 10 bases between. Germline values: CDR1 MGHRA, CDR2 YSYEKL. CDR3 protein: CASSQAQGPETQYF. DNA for the CDR3: TGCGCCAGCAGCCAAGCCCAGGGCCCAGAGACCCAGTACTTC.

This clone was detected only once. This chain's CDR3 is CASSPRDRDSNQPQHF. For the CDR3, the DNA is TGTGCCAGTAGTCCCCGGGACAGGGATAGCAATCAGCCCCAGCATTTT. The V call is TRBV19, the J call TRBJ1-5; TRBD1 agrees at 9 bases. Germline-derived CDR1 and CDR2 are LNHDA and SQIVND (reference sequence). The CDR3 is 16 amino acids. V gave up 5 bases and J gave up 0 bases; unmatched junction bases: 5.

This CDR3 is CASSEVGTGVGTEAFF. CDR3 DNA sequence: TGTGCCAGCAGTGAGGTGGGGACAGGGGTAGGTACTGAAGCTTTCTTT. The V gene is TRBV2, the J gene TRBJ1-1; 10 bases match TRBD1. Per the germline V gene, CDR1 is SNHLY and CDR2 is FYNNEI. After removal of 3 bases from V and 5 bases from J, the junction contained 9 bases not matched to a gene. The CDR3 has 16 residues. Variable domain in full (rest from reference TRBV2 and TRBJ1-1): EPEVTQTPSHQVTQMGQEVILRCVPISNHLYFYWYRQILGQKVEFLVSFYNNEISEKSEIFDDQFSVERPDGSNFTLKIRSTKLEDSAMYFCASSEVGTGVGTEAFFGQGTRLTVV.

This sequence joins TRBV2 and TRBJ1-2, with 7 bases that match TRBD1. Germline loops: CDR1 SNHLY, CDR2 FYNNEI. The V and J ends lost 7 bases and 5 bases, in that order; junction bases with no gene match: 4. The CDR3 extends over 12 amino acids. The CDR3 DNA reads TGTGCCAGCAACCTACAGGGGTATGGCTACACCTTC. Translated, it gives CASNLQGYGYTF.

The J gene is TRBJ2-4, the V gene TRBV27; tentatively, D is TRBD2 (6 bases). The V and J ends lost 3 bases and 3 bases respectively, with 15 bases between them. Germline V gives CDR1 MNHEY, CDR2 SMNVEV (reference sequence). The CDR3 extends over 16 amino acids. CDR3 coding DNA: TGTGCCAGCAGTTTTTGGCCCCTCGGGGGCAAAAACATTCAGTACTTC. As protein: CASSFWPLGGKNIQYF.

The genes are TRBV10-3 and TRBJ1-1; 7 nucleotides align to TRBD1. This CDR3 comprises 15 residues. V was clipped by 2 bases and J by 5 bases; unmatched bases: 8. Germline V lookup: CDR1 ENHRY, CDR2 SYGVKD. Here the CDR3 reads CAISEGSRGRTEAFF. The CDR3 DNA is TGTGCCATCAGTGAGGGGTCTAGGGGGCGGACTGAAGCTTTCTTT.

This sequence joins TRBV6-1 and TRBJ1-5, with 7 positions matching TRBD1. Germline lookup yields CDR1 MNHNS and CDR2 SASEGT. After removal of 7 bases from V and 4 bases from J, the junction contained 10 bases not matched to a gene. CDR3 length: 15 residues. This chain's CDR3 is CASNGQAQRNQPQHF. The CDR3 DNA sequence: TGTGCCAGCAACGGACAGGCCCAAAGGAATCAGCCCCAGCATTTT.

The V and J genes are TRBV7-8 and TRBJ1-1; D may be TRBD1 (5 bases). Germline assignment: CDR1 SGHVS and CDR2 FQNEAQ. CDR3 length: 16 residues. Trimming cost V 0 bases and J 0 bases, with 11 bases left between them. CDR3 protein: CASSLAGGVMNTEAFF. The CDR3 DNA sequence: TGTGCCAGCAGCTTAGCGGGGGGGGTAATGAACACTGAAGCTTTCTTT.

The chain links TRBV5-6 to TRBJ1-3; D gene ambiguous. Between the trimmed V and J ends, which lost 1 base and 8 bases, there was a span of 10 bases. CDR3 length: 13 residues. The germline V gene has CDR1 SGHDT and CDR2 YYEEEE. The CDR3, as DNA: TGTGCCAGCAGCTTGTTCGGGTTGGACACCATATATTTT. Encoded protein: CASSLFGLDTIYF. Using reference TRBV5-6 and TRBJ1-3 for the parts outside the CDR3, the full variable domain is DAGVTQSPTHLIKTRGQQVTLRCSPKSGHDTVSWYQQALGQGPQFIFQYYEEEERQRGNFPDRFSGHQFPNYSSELNVNALLLGDSALYLCASSLFGLDTIYFGEGSWLTVV.

The genes are TRBV29-1 and TRBJ2-2, with D hard to call. The CDR3 has 13 amino acids. V lost 2 bases and J 1 base, leaving 5 bases between the germline ends. Germline V gene lookup returns CDR1 SQVTM and CDR2 ANQGSEA. CDR3 coding DNA: TGCAGCGTTGAAAACAGGAACACCGGGGAGCTGTTTTTT. It is translated as CSVENRNTGELFF.

The sample holds one count of this clone. J is TRBJ2-7 and V is TRBV10-3; D might be TRBD2 (6 bases). With 7 bases removed from V and 6 bases from J, the gap between germline ends came to 16 bases. The CDR3 runs to 13 residues. CDR1 ENHRY and CDR2 SYGVKD come from the germline V gene. The chain's CDR3 is CAITQDYQGEQYF. In DNA, the CDR3 is TGTGCCATCACCCAGGACTACCAAGGCGAGCAGTACTTC.

This chain connects TRBV28 to TRBJ1-1; TRBD1 agrees at 9 bases. This CDR3 region has 15 residues. After removal of 5 bases from V and 0 bases from J, the junction contained 4 bases not matched to a gene. The germline V gene encodes CDR1 MDHEN and CDR2 SYDVKM. CDR3 sequence (DNA): TGTGCCAGCAGTCCCCGGACAGGGGTGAACACTGAAGCTTTCTTT. Translating gives CASSPRTGVNTEAFF.

The chain links TRBV5-1 to TRBJ1-1; no clear D. There are 17 residues in the CDR3. The V and J ends lost 4 bases and 7 bases respectively, with 26 bases between them. CDR1 SGHRS and CDR2 YFSETQ come from the germline V gene. The CDR3 sequence is CASSPFPFLTQRGEAFF. The CDR3 DNA reads as TGCGCCAGCAGCCCATTCCCTTTTTTGACCCAGCGCGGTGAAGCTTTCTTT.

This chain joins TRBV4-3 and TRBJ1-2; 8 bases align to TRBD1. The V gene end was trimmed by 4 bases and the J gene end by 6 bases; junction bases not matched to a gene: 10. The CDR3 runs 15 residues. The germline gives CDR1 LGHNA, CDR2 YSLEER. CDR3 coding DNA: TGCGCCAGCAGCCCCCGGACAGGGAGGAGCGATGGCTACACCTTC. Translated: CASSPRTGRSDGYTF.

This clone was observed a single time. This sequence joins TRBV6-6 and TRBJ2-3, with 7 positions matching TRBD1. This CDR3 is built from 15 residues. Germline V lookup: CDR1 MNHNY, CDR2 SVGAGI (reference sequence). J gave up 8 bases and V 7 bases, and 15 bases lay outside the gene matches. CDR3 in DNA: TGTGCCAGCAAAACCCTACGGACAGGTGGTGGTACGCAGTATTTT. Translating gives CASKTLRTGGGTQYF.

The chain couples TRBV2 to TRBJ2-7, with TRBD2 identical over 8 bases. CDR3 length equals 14 residues. J was trimmed by 4 bases and V by 4 bases; bases with no gene match: 6. Germline CDR1 reads SNHLY; CDR2 reads FYNNEI. Here the CDR3 DNA reads TGTGCCAGCAGTGCGAGCGGGAGAGGGTACGAGCAGTACTTC. Translating gives CASSASGRGYEQYF. The full variable domain, in which reference TRBV2 and TRBJ2-7 provide the parts outside the CDR3, is EPEVTQTPSHQVTQMGQEVILRCVPISNHLYFYWYRQILGQKVEFLVSFYNNEISEKSEIFDDQFSVERPDGSNFTLKIRSTKLEDSAMYFCASSASGRGYEQYFGPGTRLTVT.

This clone was observed once. The chain combines TRBV7-9 with TRBJ2-7; no definite D call. Germline lookup yields CDR1 SEHNR and CDR2 FQNEAQ (reference sequence). V was shortened by 2 bases and J by 3 bases, with 8 bases between the two germline ends. The CDR3 consists of 13 residues. The CDR3 DNA follows: TGTGCCAGCAGCTTATCGCCAGACTACGAGCAGTACTTC. It specifies CASSLSPDYEQYF. Based on the CDR3 plus reference TRBV7-9 and TRBJ2-7, the full variable domain is DTGVSQNPRHKITKRGQNVTFRCDPISEHNRLYWYRQTLGQGPEFLTYFQNEAQLEKSRLLSDRFSAERPKGSFSTLEIQRTEQGDSAMYLCASSLSPDYEQYFGPGTRLTVT.

This chain links TRBV30 with TRBJ2-7, with 7 positions matching TRBD2. Germline-derived CDR1 and CDR2 are GTSNPN and SVGIG (reference sequence). The V segment lost 5 bases and the J segment 3 bases; nucleotides outside the gene matches: 7. This CDR3 spans 13 amino acids. CDR3 bases: TGTGCCTGGTCTTTGGGGGGGATCTACGAGCAGTACTTC. This translates into CAWSLGGIYEQYF.